The TCR beta chain described here comes from a study of regulatory T cells in long-lasting Graves disease. Researchers made TCR beta libraries by using iRepertoire HTBI primers and running Arm-PCR on CDR3 regions. One entry per CDR3 protein results from TCRdb running MiXCR on the multiplex PCR reads. The data hold around 450,000 distinct CDR3 sequences, with roughly 16% observed a single time. This clonotype was counted at least ten times. Germline CDR1 ENHRY, CDR2 SYGVKD. Losses at the gene ends were 0 bases for V and 2 bases for J; bases not matched to a gene: 14. CDR3 length equals 21 residues. Time point of the sample: newly diagnosed GD, antithyroid drugs for less than 3 months. From RNA extracted from PBMCs, the TCR library was made. The same data also went into a second study, on T cells in Graves' hyperthyroidism and ophthalmopathy. According to that study: Lactation, pregnancy, other autoimmune disease or uncontrolled infection excluded patients. The majority of expanded thyroid clonotypes above 0.001 also appeared in blood.

The J gene is TRBJ2-5, the V gene TRBV10-3; 14 bases are shared with TRBD2. The TCR originated in a man in his forties with Graves disease. The source material was peripheral blood mononuclear cells (PBMCs), sampled at new diagnosis, from a patient treated with antithyroid drugs. The CDR3 DNA is TGTGCCATCAGTGAGTCGGGACCGGGACTAGCGGGAGAGACCCATCAAGAGACCCAGTACTTC. This sequence encodes CAISESGPGLAGETHQETQYF.